This T cell receptor beta chain was recorded in a study of siplizumab effects on memory and regulatory T cells. This table comes from immunoSEQ multiplex PCR, and its TCRdb copy is limited to in-frame clones, with some not included. The data hold around 100,000 clones, with about 95% observed a single time. Remarks on this clone: Antigen specificity is unknown.

Study-wide findings and caveats: Proliferating CD4+ or CD8+ clones, roughly 80-96% of them, lacked an assignable naive or memory phenotype.

From germline, CDR1 is SGHTA and CDR2 FQGTGA. V was pared by 2 bases and J by 1 base, with 8 bases between. This CDR3 is 14 amino acids long. The chain employs TRBV7-3 and TRBJ1-1; no clear D gene. Sequenced sample: non-Treg CD4+ T cells sorted from blood. This sequence originates from a human donor in good health. CDR3 amino acids: CASSLSHSNTEAFF. The CDR3 nucleotides are TGTGCCAGCAGCTTATCTCACTCGAACACTGAAGCTTTCTTT. Full variable domain (rest looked up from reference TRBV7-3 and TRBJ1-1): GAGVSQTPSNKVTEKGKYVELRCDPISGHTALYWYRQSLGQGPEFLIYFQGTGAADDSGLPNDRFFAVRPEGSVSTLKIQRTERGDSAVYLCASSLSHSNTEAFFGQGTRLTVV.